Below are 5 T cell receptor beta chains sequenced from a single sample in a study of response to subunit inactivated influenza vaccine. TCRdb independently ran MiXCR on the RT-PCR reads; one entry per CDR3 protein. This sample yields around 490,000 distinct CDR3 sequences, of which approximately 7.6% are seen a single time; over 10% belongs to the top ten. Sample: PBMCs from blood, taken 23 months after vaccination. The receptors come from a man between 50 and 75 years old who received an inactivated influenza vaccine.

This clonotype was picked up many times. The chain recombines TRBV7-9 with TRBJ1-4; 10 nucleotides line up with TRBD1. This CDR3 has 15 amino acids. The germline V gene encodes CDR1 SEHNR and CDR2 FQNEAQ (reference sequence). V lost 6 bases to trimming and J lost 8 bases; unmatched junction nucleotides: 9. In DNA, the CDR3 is TGTGCCAGCAGGGAAAGCGGGACAGGGGAGGAAAAACTGTTTTTT. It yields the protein CASRESGTGEEKLFF. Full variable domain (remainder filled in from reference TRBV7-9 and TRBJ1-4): DTGVSQNPRHKITKRGQNVTFRCDPISEHNRLYWYRQTLGQGPEFLTYFQNEAQLEKSRLLSDRFSAERPKGSFSTLEIQRTEQGDSAMYLCASRESGTGEEKLFFGSGTQLSVL.

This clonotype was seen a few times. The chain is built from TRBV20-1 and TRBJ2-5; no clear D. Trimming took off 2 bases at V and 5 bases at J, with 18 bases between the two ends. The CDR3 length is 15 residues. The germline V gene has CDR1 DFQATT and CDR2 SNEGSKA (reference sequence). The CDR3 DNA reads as TGCAGTGCTAGATGGGCAGGTTCCGTTTTGGAGACCCAGTACTTC. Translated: CSARWAGSVLETQYF.

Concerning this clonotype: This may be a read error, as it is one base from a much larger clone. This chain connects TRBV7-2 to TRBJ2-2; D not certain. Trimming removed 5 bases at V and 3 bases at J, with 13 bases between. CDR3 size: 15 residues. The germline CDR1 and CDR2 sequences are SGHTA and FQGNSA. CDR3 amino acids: CASSPPGRYTGELFF. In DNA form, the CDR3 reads TGTGCCAGCAGCCCTCCCGGGCGGTACACCGGGGAGCTGTTTTTT.

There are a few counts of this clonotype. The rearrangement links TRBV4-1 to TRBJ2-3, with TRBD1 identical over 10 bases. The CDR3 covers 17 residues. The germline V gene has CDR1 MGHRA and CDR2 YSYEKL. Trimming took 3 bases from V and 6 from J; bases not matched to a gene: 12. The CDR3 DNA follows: TGCGCCAGCAGCCACCGAGTAATCCGGGACAGGGGTGATACGCAGTATTTT. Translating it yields CASSHRVIRDRGDTQYF.

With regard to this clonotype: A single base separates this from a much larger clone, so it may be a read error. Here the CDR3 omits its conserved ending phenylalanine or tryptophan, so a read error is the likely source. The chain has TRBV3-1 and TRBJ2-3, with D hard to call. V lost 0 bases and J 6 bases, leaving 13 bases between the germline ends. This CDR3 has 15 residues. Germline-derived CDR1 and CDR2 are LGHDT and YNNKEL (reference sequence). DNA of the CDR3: TGTGCCAGCAGCCAAGATGTTCGTGACTTCGATACGCAGTATTCT. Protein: CASSQDVRDFDTQYS.